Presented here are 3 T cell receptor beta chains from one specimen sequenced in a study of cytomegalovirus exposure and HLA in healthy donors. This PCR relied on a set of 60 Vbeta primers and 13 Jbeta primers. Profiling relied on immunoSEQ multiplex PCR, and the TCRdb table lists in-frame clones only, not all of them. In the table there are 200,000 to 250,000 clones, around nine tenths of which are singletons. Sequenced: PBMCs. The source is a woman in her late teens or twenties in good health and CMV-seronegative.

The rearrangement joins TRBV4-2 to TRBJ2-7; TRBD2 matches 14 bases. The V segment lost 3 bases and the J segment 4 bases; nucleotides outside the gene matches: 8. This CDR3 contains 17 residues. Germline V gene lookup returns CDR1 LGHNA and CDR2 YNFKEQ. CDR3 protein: CASSHRLAGGQGYEQYF. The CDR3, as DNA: TGTGCCAGCAGCCATAGACTAGCGGGAGGGCAGGGGTACGAGCAGTACTTC.

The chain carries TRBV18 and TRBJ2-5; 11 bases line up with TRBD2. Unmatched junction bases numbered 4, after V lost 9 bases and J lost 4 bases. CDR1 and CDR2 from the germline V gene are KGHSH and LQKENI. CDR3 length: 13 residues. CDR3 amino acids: CASTSGSGETQYF. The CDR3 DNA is TGTGCCAGTACTAGCGGGAGCGGAGAGACCCAGTACTTC. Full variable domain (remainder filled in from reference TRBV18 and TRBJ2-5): NAGVMQNPRHLVRRRGQEARLRCSPMKGHSHVYWYRQLPEEGLKFMVYLQKENIIDESGMPKERFSAEFPKEGPSILRIQQVVRGDSAAYFCASTSGSGETQYFGPGTRLLVL.

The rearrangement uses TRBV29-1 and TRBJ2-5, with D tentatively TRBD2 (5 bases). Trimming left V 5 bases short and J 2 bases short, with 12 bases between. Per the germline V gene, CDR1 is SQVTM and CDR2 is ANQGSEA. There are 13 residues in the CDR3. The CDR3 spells CSVPRAPQETQYF. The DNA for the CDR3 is TGCAGCGTTCCGAGGGCTCCTCAAGAGACCCAGTACTTC.